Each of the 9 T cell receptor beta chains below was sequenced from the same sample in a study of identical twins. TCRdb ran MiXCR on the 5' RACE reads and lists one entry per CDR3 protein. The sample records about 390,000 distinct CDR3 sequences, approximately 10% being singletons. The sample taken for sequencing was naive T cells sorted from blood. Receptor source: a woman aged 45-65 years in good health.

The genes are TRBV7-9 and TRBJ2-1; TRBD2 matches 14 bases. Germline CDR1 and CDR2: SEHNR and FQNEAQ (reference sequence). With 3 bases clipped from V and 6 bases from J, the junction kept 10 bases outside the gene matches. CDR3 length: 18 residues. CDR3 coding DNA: TGTGCCAGCAGCTTCGGTAGACTAGCGGGAGGGCAATTCAATGAGCAGTTCTTC. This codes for CASSFGRLAGGQFNEQFF.

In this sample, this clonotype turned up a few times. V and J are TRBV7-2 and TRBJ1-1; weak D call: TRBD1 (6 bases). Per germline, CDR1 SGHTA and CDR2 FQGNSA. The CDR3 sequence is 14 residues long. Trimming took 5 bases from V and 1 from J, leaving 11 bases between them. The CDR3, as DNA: TGTGCCAGCAGCCCCCGACAGGAGAACACTGAAGCTTTCTTT. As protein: CASSPRQENTEAFF.

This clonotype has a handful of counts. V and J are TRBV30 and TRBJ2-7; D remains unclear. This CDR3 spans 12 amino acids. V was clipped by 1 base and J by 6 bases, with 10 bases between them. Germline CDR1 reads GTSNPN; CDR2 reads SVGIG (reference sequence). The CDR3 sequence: CAWSDGLSEQYV. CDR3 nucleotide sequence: TGTGCCTGGAGTGACGGTCTCTCCGAGCAGTACGTC.

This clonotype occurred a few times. CDR3 in amino acids: CASSLKARVELSEAFF. The CDR3 DNA follows: TGTGCCAGCAGCTTAAAGGCCAGGGTGGAGCTATCTGAAGCTTTCTTT. V is TRBV7-3 and J is TRBJ1-1; D may be TRBD1 (5 bases). This CDR3 is 16 amino acids long. V gave up 1 base and J gave up 6 bases, with 18 bases separating them. Germline V gene lookup returns CDR1 SGHTA and CDR2 FQGTGA.

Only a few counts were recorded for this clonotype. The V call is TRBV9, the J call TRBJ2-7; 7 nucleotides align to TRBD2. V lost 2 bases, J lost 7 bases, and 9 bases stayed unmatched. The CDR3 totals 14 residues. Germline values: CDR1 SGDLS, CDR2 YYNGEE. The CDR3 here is CASSVLAGGREQYF. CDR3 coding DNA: TGTGCCAGCAGCGTCTTAGCGGGCGGACGGGAGCAGTACTTC.

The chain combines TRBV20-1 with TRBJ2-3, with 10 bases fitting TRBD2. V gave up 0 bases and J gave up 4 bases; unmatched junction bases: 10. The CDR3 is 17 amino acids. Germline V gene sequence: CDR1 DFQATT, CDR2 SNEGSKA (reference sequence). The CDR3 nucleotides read TGCAGTGCTAGAGATCCTAGCGGGAGAGGGCCCCCAGATACGCAGTATTTT. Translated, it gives CSARDPSGRGPPDTQYF.

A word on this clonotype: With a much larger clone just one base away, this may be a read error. In DNA, the CDR3 is TGTGCCAGCAGTAGGATAGGGACGGTTTACGAGCAGTACTTC. Its translation is CASSRIGTVYEQYF. The chain combines TRBV12-3 or TRBV12-4 with TRBJ2-7, with D perhaps being TRBD1 or TRBD2 (5 bases each). CDR3 length: 14 residues. The V end was cut by 5 bases, the J end by 4 bases, with 15 bases between.

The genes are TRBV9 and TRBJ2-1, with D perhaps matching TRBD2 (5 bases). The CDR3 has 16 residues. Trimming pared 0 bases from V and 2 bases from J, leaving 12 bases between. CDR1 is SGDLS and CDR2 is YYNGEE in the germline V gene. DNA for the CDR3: TGTGCCAGCAGCGTAGCTACGAGCGGACCCTACAATGAGCAGTTCTTC. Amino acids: CASSVATSGPYNEQFF.

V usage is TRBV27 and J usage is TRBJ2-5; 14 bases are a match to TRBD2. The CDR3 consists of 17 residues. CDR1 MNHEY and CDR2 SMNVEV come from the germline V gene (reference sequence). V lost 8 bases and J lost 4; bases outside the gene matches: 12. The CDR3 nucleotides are TGTGCCAGCCAGGGGGGGACTAGCGGGAGATTTAGAGAGACCCAGTACTTC. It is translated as CASQGGTSGRFRETQYF.